The clone carrying this T cell receptor (beta chain) has a handful of counts. Unique molecular identifier tags were affixed to discrete cDNA molecules. From the 5' RACE reads, TCRdb called clonotypes with MiXCR, one entry per CDR3 protein. In the table there are tens of thousands of distinct CDR3 sequences, 12% of which are singletons. This record belongs to a study of early T cells in non-severe SARS-CoV-2 infection. The overall study: Unsorted whole blood bulk RNA was sequenced, with unpaired chains.

The CDR3 covers 15 residues. Germline CDR1 and CDR2: MNHEY and SVGEGT. V lost 6 bases to trimming and J lost 3 bases; unmatched junction nucleotides: 6. The chain links TRBV6-2 or TRBV6-3 to TRBJ2-1, with 9 nucleotides matching TRBD2. Sequenced sample: whole blood. This TCR came from an adult who was a healthcare worker with PCR-confirmed SARS-CoV-2 infection or an uninfected control (not recorded which). The CDR3 region has the DNA TGTGCCAGCAGAATAGCGGGAGTGAACTACAATGAGCAGTTCTTC. Translating it yields CASRIAGVNYNEQFF.